These 20 T cell receptor beta chains were all obtained from the same sample, sequenced in a study of blood T cells in healthy people across ages. Sample-barcoded 5' priming and a J-beta primer mix drove a second PCR of roughly 7 to 11 cycles. Each CDR3 protein gets one entry after TCRdb re-called the 5' RACE reads with MiXCR. Among around 1,700,000 distinct CDR3 sequences, over 25% were seen once, and the ten largest hold 7% to 9%. The sample consisted of blood. These receptors came from a woman aged 25 to 39 in good health.

This clonotype was observed many times. The CDR3 here is CASSLSGSEYNEQFF. In DNA form, the CDR3 reads TGTGCCAGCAGCTTGTCCGGGAGCGAGTACAATGAGCAGTTCTTC. The V call is TRBV5-5, the J call TRBJ2-1; perhaps TRBD2 as D (6 bases). The CDR3 is 15 amino acids. The germline V gene has CDR1 SGHKS and CDR2 YYEKEE (reference sequence). Trimming shortened V by 1 base and J by 4 bases, and 12 bases separated the two germline ends. The variable domain in full, completed from reference TRBV5-5 and TRBJ2-1, reads DAGVTQSPTHLIKTRGQQVTLRCSPISGHKSVSWYQQVLGQGPQFIFQYYEKEERGRGNFPDRFSARQFPNYSSELNVNALLLGDSALYLCASSLSGSEYNEQFFGPGTRLTVL.

V and J are TRBV13 and TRBJ2-5, with TRBD1 matching over 8 bases. The last part of the DNA fits TRBJ2-7 better; the J call may be wrong. The CDR3 consists of 15 residues. Germline V gene sequence: CDR1 PRHDT, CDR2 FYEKMQ (reference sequence). The CDR3 nucleotides read TGTGCCAGCAGCTTTACAGGACAGGGCGATCACGAGCAGTACTTC. Its protein is CASSFTGQGDHEQYF.

The V gene is TRBV10-3, the J gene TRBJ2-3; 7 bases agree with TRBD2. Germline lookup yields CDR1 ENHRY and CDR2 SYGVKD. J gave up 0 bases and V 6 bases, and 9 bases lay outside the gene matches. The CDR3 runs to 16 residues. The CDR3: CAIRGSSGMSTDTQYF. The CDR3 nucleotides are TGTGCCATCAGGGGGTCCAGCGGGATGAGCACAGATACGCAGTATTTT.

The table lists this clonotype with a few counts. The CDR3 protein is CASRSGGGGLETQYF. The CDR3 coding sequence is TGTGCCAGCCGTTCCGGGGGAGGAGGATTAGAGACCCAGTACTTC. The chain joins TRBV7-2 to TRBJ2-5, with D tentatively TRBD2 (6 bases). This CDR3 comprises 15 residues. Between the trimmed V and J ends, which lost 8 bases and 4 bases, there was a span of 20 bases. Germline V gene sequence: CDR1 SGHTA, CDR2 FQGNSA.

The chain is built from TRBV4-2 and TRBJ2-7; 9 bases agree with TRBD2. The end of the DNA aligns better with TRBJ2-5, so the J call may be wrong. The CDR3 contains 15 residues. Germline CDR1 LGHNA, CDR2 YNFKEQ. The CDR3 protein is CASSRNSGGAGTQYF. CDR3 nucleotide sequence: TGTGCCAGCAGCCGTAATAGCGGGGGCGCGGGGACCCAGTACTTC.

The V gene is TRBV15, the J gene TRBJ2-5; D is unresolved. Trimming cost V 0 bases and J 11 bases, with 19 bases left between them. The CDR3 runs 15 residues. In germline, CDR1 is LNHNV, CDR2 YYDKDF (reference sequence). CDR3 region: CATSRDLGVSYDQYF. In DNA form, the CDR3 reads TGTGCCACCAGCAGAGATCTGGGCGTCTCCTACGATCAGTACTTC.

Ten or more counts support this clonotype. V usage is TRBV24-1 and J usage is TRBJ2-1; TRBD1 is a possible D gene (5 bases). The germline V gene has CDR1 KGHDR and CDR2 SFDVKD. The V gene lost 4 bases and the J gene lost 9 bases, with 9 bases spanning the gap. This CDR3 comprises 12 residues. This CDR3 is CATSESQVEQFF. DNA of the CDR3: TGTGCCACCAGTGAATCACAGGTTGAGCAGTTCTTC.

This chain uses TRBV18 with TRBJ2-3; possibly TRBD1 for D (5 bases). The CDR3 covers 17 residues. Deletions cut 0 bases from V and 4 bases from J, with 17 bases between. The germline V gene encodes CDR1 KGHSH and CDR2 LQKENI. The CDR3 region has the DNA TGTGCCAGCTCACCACCGTTGGGGCAGGGCTTGGCAGATACGCAGTATTTT. As protein: CASSPPLGQGLADTQYF. Full variable domain (remainder filled in from reference TRBV18 and TRBJ2-3): NAGVMQNPRHLVRRRGQEARLRCSPMKGHSHVYWYRQLPEEGLKFMVYLQKENIIDESGMPKERFSAEFPKEGPSILRIQQVVRGDSAAYFCASSPPLGQGLADTQYFGPGTRLTVL.

The J gene is TRBJ2-1, the V gene TRBV7-2, with TRBD2 identical over 8 bases. V dropped 3 bases and J dropped 0; count of bases not matched to a gene: 7. This CDR3 is built from 17 residues. Germline loops: CDR1 SGHTA, CDR2 FQGNSA. The CDR3 coding sequence is TGTGCCAGCAGCTTGACTAGCGCATCATACTCCTACAATGAGCAGTTCTTC. Translating it yields CASSLTSASYSYNEQFF.

The rearrangement uses TRBV6-1 and TRBJ2-3; the D is unclear. Germline values: CDR1 MNHNS, CDR2 SASEGT. This CDR3 is built from 12 residues. V lost 5 bases to trimming and J lost 5 bases, with 8 bases between them. The CDR3 sequence is CASSRTEDTQYF. The CDR3 region has the DNA TGTGCCAGCAGTAGGACCGAAGATACGCAGTATTTT.

This clonotype has a handful of counts. The genes are TRBV6-5 and TRBJ1-6; D remains ambiguous. This CDR3 has 15 amino acids. Trimming shortened V by 2 bases and J by 7 bases, and 12 bases separated the two germline ends. Germline CDR1 reads MNHEY; CDR2 reads SVGAGI. The CDR3 nucleotides are TGTGCCAGCAGTTACGGGGATCCGGAAAATTCACCCCTCCACTTT. Translated: CASSYGDPENSPLHF.

This clonotype was counted at least ten times. V is TRBV20-1 and J is TRBJ1-2; 9 bases fit TRBD1. In germline, CDR1 is DFQATT, CDR2 SNEGSKA (reference sequence). This CDR3 is built from 13 residues. Losses at the gene ends were 6 bases for V and 4 bases for J; bases not matched to a gene: 6. This CDR3 is CSARTGGTYGYTF. CDR3 DNA: TGCAGTGCGCGCACAGGGGGCACCTATGGCTACACCTTC.

The table lists this clonotype with many counts. V gene TRBV9 combines with J gene TRBJ2-7, with TRBD1 matching over 7 bases. Germline V gives CDR1 SGDLS, CDR2 YYNGEE. The CDR3 runs 15 residues. V gave up 0 bases and J gave up 2 bases; unmatched junction bases: 5. The CDR3 DNA is TGTGCCAGCAGCGTAGGGGTAGGGGGCCCCTACGAGCAGTACTTC. Protein product: CASSVGVGGPYEQYF.

This clonotype has a count of ten or more. This chain uses TRBV20-1 with TRBJ2-5, with D hard to call. Trimming pared 3 bases from V and 0 bases from J, leaving 8 bases between. This CDR3 contains 13 residues. The germline V gene has CDR1 DFQATT and CDR2 SNEGSKA (reference sequence). The CDR3 region is CSASFRDQETQYF. In DNA, the CDR3 is TGCAGTGCTAGTTTCCGCGACCAAGAGACCCAGTACTTC.

This clonotype showed up just a few times. The chain combines TRBV30 with TRBJ1-2; weak D call: TRBD1 (6 bases). This CDR3 is built from 13 residues. V lost 0 bases, J lost 4 bases, and 9 bases lay in between. The germline gives CDR1 GTSNPN, CDR2 SVGIG (reference sequence). In DNA form, the CDR3 reads TGTGCCTGGAGTGTACAGGGCGGCTATGGCTACACCTTC. This translates into CAWSVQGGYGYTF.

About this clonotype itself: It may be a read error: a sequence one base away is much more abundant. CDR3 nucleotide sequence: TGTGCCAGCAGCTCCCCGGCGGGGGTGACCTCCTACGAGCAGTACTTC. Its translation: CASSSPAGVTSYEQYF. The chain links TRBV7-2 to TRBJ2-7; 7 bases are shared with TRBD2. The CDR3 contains 16 residues. The trim removed 4 bases at V and 0 bases at J, leaving 9 bases unmatched. CDR1 and CDR2 (germline): SGHTA, FQGNSA. Full variable domain (missing parts from reference TRBV7-2 and TRBJ2-7): GAGVSQSPSNKVTEKGKDVELRCDPISGHTALYWYRQSLGQGLEFLIYFQGNSAPDKSGLPSDRFSAERTGGSVSTLTIQRTQQEDSAVYLCASSSPAGVTSYEQYFGPGTRLTVT.

This clonotype has at least ten counts. This chain links TRBV6-1 with TRBJ2-7; TRBD1 matches at 9 bases. The junction had 6 bases not matched to a gene; V was cut back by 1 base and J by 2 bases. The CDR3 covers 16 residues. Germline CDR1 and CDR2: MNHNS and SASEGT. This chain's CDR3 is CASSEERDRVTYEQYF. CDR3 nucleotide sequence: TGTGCCAGCAGTGAAGAAAGGGACAGGGTTACCTACGAGCAGTACTTC.

V usage is TRBV10-3 and J usage is TRBJ2-3; D gene ambiguous. The V gene's germline CDR1 is ENHRY and CDR2 SYGVKD. The CDR3 consists of 13 residues. V was clipped by 7 bases and J by 0 bases, with 8 bases between them. The CDR3 coding sequence is TGTGCCATCACAGGACCCAGCACAGATACGCAGTATTTT. Its translation: CAITGPSTDTQYF.

The sample holds a few counts of this clonotype. This chain connects TRBV9 to TRBJ2-7; 9 nucleotides match TRBD2. Unmatched junction bases numbered 14, after V lost 4 bases and J lost 0 bases. CDR1 SGDLS and CDR2 YYNGEE come from the germline V gene. The CDR3 covers 18 residues. The CDR3 is CASSPRSSGGLFSYEQYF. The CDR3 DNA sequence: TGTGCCAGCAGCCCACGCTCGAGCGGGGGGCTATTCTCCTACGAGCAGTACTTC.

This rearrangement joins TRBV12-3 or TRBV12-4 to TRBJ2-7; a weak D match, TRBD1 (7 bases). V lost 4 bases to trimming and J lost 6 bases, with 16 bases between them. This CDR3 is 14 amino acids long. Here the CDR3 DNA reads TGTGCCAGCAGTTGGAGGGGGCTGCGCACCGAGCAGTACTTC. Encoded protein: CASSWRGLRTEQYF.